This entry concerns a single TCR beta chain. The source of the sample is a study of blood T cell repertoires in COVID-19. The germline V gene encodes CDR1 SGHTA and CDR2 FQGNSA. V lost 5 bases to trimming and J lost 4 bases, with 17 bases between them. The CDR3 has 16 amino acids. The table came from immunoSEQ multiplex PCR; TCRdb's copy has only in-frame clones and leaves some out. The sample holds 300,000 to 350,000 clones; roughly 87% are singletons and the top ten take more than 8.5%. V is TRBV7-2 and J is TRBJ1-4; TRBD1 is a possible D gene (6 bases). This sequence was found in a woman between 18 and 29 years old who had recovered from COVID-19. Sample: PBMCs or T cells enriched from blood (not recorded which). CDR3 in amino acids: CASSPGTLRGNEKLFF. The CDR3 nucleotides read TGTGCCAGCAGCCCCGGGACCCTCAGGGGTAATGAAAAACTGTTTTTT. The full variable domain, rest sourced from reference TRBV7-2 and TRBJ1-4, is GAGVSQSPSNKVTEKGKDVELRCDPISGHTALYWYRQSLGQGLEFLIYFQGNSAPDKSGLPSDRFSAERTGGSVSTLTIQRTQQEDSAVYLCASSPGTLRGNEKLFFGSGTQLSVL.